Below, 19 T cell receptor beta chains from the same sample are listed, as sequenced in a study of blood T cell repertoires in COVID-19. The repertoire was sequenced with immunoSEQ multiplex PCR; TCRdb's copy has only in-frame clones and lacks some. There are more than 110,000 clones in the sample; around 86% occur only once, and under 6.5% lies in the top ten. The sequenced sample was peripheral blood. These receptors originate from a human donor in a cohort sampled during active COVID-19.

CDR3 DNA sequence: TGTGCCAGCAGCCAAGTCCGAACTAGCGGGAGTCTTGCAGATACGCAGTATTTT. It encodes CASSQVRTSGSLADTQYF. V gene TRBV3-1 (or the pseudogene TRBV3-2) combines with J gene TRBJ2-3; TRBD2 aligns across 11 bases. Germline V gene sequence: CDR1 LGHDT, CDR2 YNNKEL (reference sequence). Unmatched junction bases numbered 10, after V lost 1 base and J lost 4 bases. The CDR3 extends over 18 amino acids.

The rearrangement uses TRBV2 and TRBJ2-7; perhaps TRBD1 as D (5 bases). Germline V lookup: CDR1 SNHLY, CDR2 FYNNEI. The CDR3 sequence is 13 residues long. V was cut by 5 bases and J by 1 base, with 9 bases left in between. The CDR3 bases are TGTGCCAGCAGTTTACAGGTATCCTACGAGCAGTACTTC. Protein sequence: CASSLQVSYEQYF.

This chain connects TRBV5-4 to TRBJ2-5, with 14 bases aligning to TRBD2. The germline V gene has CDR1 SGHNT and CDR2 YYREEE (reference sequence). V was clipped by 4 bases and J by 7 bases; unmatched bases: 6. The CDR3 extends over 15 amino acids. CDR3 amino acids: CASSPGLAGAGTQYF. CDR3 sequence (DNA): TGTGCCAGCAGCCCGGGACTAGCGGGAGCCGGGACCCAGTACTTC.

CDR3 sequence (DNA): TGTGCCAGCAGTTTAGCGGGGAACTCCTACGAGCAGTACTTC. Translating gives CASSLAGNSYEQYF. V usage is TRBV6-2 or TRBV6-3 and J usage is TRBJ2-7; 8 nucleotides align to TRBD2. The CDR3 spans 14 residues. Unmatched junction bases numbered 2, after V lost 4 bases and J lost 0 bases. Germline V lookup: CDR1 MNHEY, CDR2 SVGEGT.

CDR3 region: CASSVGQGSSYNEQFF. CDR3 in DNA: TGTGCCAGCAGTGTGGGACAGGGGAGCTCCTACAATGAGCAGTTCTTC. This sequence joins TRBV28 and TRBJ2-1, with 10 bases lining up with TRBD1. The junction had 4 bases not matched to a gene; V was cut back by 5 bases and J by 0 bases. CDR1 and CDR2 from the germline V gene are MDHEN and SYDVKM. CDR3 size: 16 residues.

This clone has a single count. The genes are TRBV28 and TRBJ2-3; the match to TRBD2 covers 8 bases. CDR1 is MDHEN and CDR2 is SYDVKM in the germline V gene. The ends lost 6 bases at V and 0 bases at J; junction bases unmatched: 5. This CDR3 contains 15 residues. The CDR3 protein is CASRPGGLSTDTQYF. The DNA for the CDR3 is TGTGCCAGCAGACCGGGGGGGCTGAGCACAGATACGCAGTATTTT.

This clone showed up just once. This chain uses TRBV6-1 with TRBJ1-1; 8 nucleotides agree with TRBD1. Germline lookup yields CDR1 MNHNS and CDR2 SASEGT. The V gene end was trimmed by 0 bases and the J gene end by 1 base; junction bases not matched to a gene: 1. This CDR3 spans 15 amino acids. The CDR3, as DNA: TGTGCCAGCAGTGAAGCCGGGACAGGGAACACTGAAGCTTTCTTT. This encodes CASSEAGTGNTEAFF.

V is TRBV9 and J is TRBJ2-7, with TRBD1 as a possible D gene (5 bases). Trimming took off 2 bases at V and 6 bases at J, with 21 bases between the two ends. CDR1 and CDR2 from the germline V gene are SGDLS and YYNGEE. CDR3 length: 16 amino acids. CDR3 amino acids: CASSVDMERRQGEQYF. CDR3 DNA: TGTGCCAGCAGCGTGGACATGGAACGTCGCCAAGGCGAGCAGTACTTC.

This chain connects TRBV6-5 to TRBJ2-2; tentative D call: TRBD1 (5 bases). Per germline, CDR1 MNHEY and CDR2 SVGAGI. The CDR3 runs to 15 residues. Deletions cut 6 bases from V and 5 bases from J, with 16 bases between. The CDR3 DNA is TGTGCCAGCAGACCACCAGGGTTGGGGACCGGGGAGCTGTTTTTT. Its translation: CASRPPGLGTGELFF.

The chain links TRBV6-5 to TRBJ2-7; TRBD1 might be the D (5 bases). Per germline, CDR1 MNHEY and CDR2 SVGAGI. The length of the CDR3 is 14 residues. The V gene lost 6 bases and the J gene lost 3 bases, with 15 bases spanning the gap. The CDR3 spells CASRGSQGRYEQYF. The CDR3 region has the DNA TGTGCCAGCAGGGGAAGCCAGGGCCGCTACGAGCAGTACTTC.

This chain uses TRBV7-9 with TRBJ2-5, with 9 bases that match TRBD2. J was trimmed by 1 base and V by 5 bases; bases with no gene match: 5. The germline V gene encodes CDR1 SEHNR and CDR2 FQNEAQ (reference sequence). The CDR3 is 15 residues long. The CDR3 spells CASSGLAGIQETQYF. CDR3 coding DNA: TGTGCCAGCAGCGGGCTAGCGGGGATCCAAGAGACCCAGTACTTC.

V gene TRBV4-2 combines with J gene TRBJ2-3; D is possibly TRBD2 (6 bases). The germline V gene has CDR1 LGHNA and CDR2 YNFKEQ. The CDR3 is 15 residues long. Trimming removed 2 bases at V and 2 bases at J, with 11 bases between. For the CDR3, the DNA is TGTGCCAGCAGCCAATCTCTAGCGCCCACAGATACGCAGTATTTT. As protein: CASSQSLAPTDTQYF.

This clone was recorded only once. CDR3: CASSSPGQAYNEQFF. In nucleotides, the CDR3 is TGTGCCAGTAGTTCTCCGGGACAGGCTTACAATGAGCAGTTCTTC. The chain is built from TRBV19 and TRBJ2-1, with 8 nucleotides matching TRBD1. Germline CDR1 and CDR2: LNHDA and SQIVND (reference sequence). V shed 5 bases and J 4 bases; nucleotides not matched to a gene: 7. The CDR3 has 15 amino acids. The full variable domain, its missing parts supplied by reference TRBV19 and TRBJ2-1, is DGGITQSPKYLFRKEGQNVTLSCEQNLNHDAMYWYRQDPGQGLRLIYYSQIVNDFQKGDIAEGYSVSREKKESFPLTVTSAQKNPTAFYLCASSSPGQAYNEQFFGPGTRLTVL.

The chain is built from TRBV5-5 and TRBJ2-5; 7 bases are a match to TRBD1. This CDR3 is 14 amino acids long. V gave up 4 bases and J gave up 3 bases; unmatched junction bases: 6. Germline CDR1 SGHKS, CDR2 YYEKEE (reference sequence). The CDR3 spells CASSGGQLEETQYF. DNA of the CDR3: TGTGCCAGCAGCGGGGGACAGCTAGAAGAGACCCAGTACTTC.

In this sample, this clone turned up a few times. The CDR3 sequence: CASSYGLAGGEQFF. CDR3 in DNA: TGTGCCAGCAGTTACGGACTAGCGGGGGGTGAGCAGTTCTTC. The V call is TRBV6-6, the J call TRBJ2-1; 14 bases fit TRBD2. The germline V gene has CDR1 MNHNY and CDR2 SVGAGI (reference sequence). V was pared by 2 bases and J by 9 bases, with 0 bases of the junction left unmatched. CDR3 length: 14 residues.

The V and J genes are TRBV28 and TRBJ2-6; 7 bases align to TRBD1. Germline V gene lookup returns CDR1 MDHEN and CDR2 SYDVKM. Unmatched junction bases numbered 0, after V lost 2 bases and J lost 2 bases. The CDR3 covers 15 residues. The DNA of the CDR3 is TGTGCCAGCAGTTTAACAGGGGCTGGGGCCAACGTCCTGACTTTC. This encodes CASSLTGAGANVLTF.

The V call is TRBV5-1, the J call TRBJ1-1; D call uncertain. V was clipped by 0 bases and J by 3 bases, with 12 bases between them. Germline V gene data show CDR1 as SGHRS and CDR2 as YFSETQ. The CDR3 contains 15 residues. The CDR3 sequence: CASSLAGFRDTEAFF. Here the CDR3 DNA reads TGCGCCAGCAGCTTGGCGGGGTTCCGGGACACTGAAGCTTTCTTT.

On this clone itself: Sequence at one end of the junction differs from germline and may be a read error. The V and J genes are TRBV4-1 and TRBJ1-1; 9 nucleotides line up with TRBD1. This CDR3 is built from 16 residues. Looked up from germline, CDR1 is MGHRA and CDR2 is YSYEKL. The CDR3 spells CASSQGKGLPGQGLLF. CDR3 sequence (DNA): TGCGCCAGCAGCCAAGGGAAGGGCTTACCGGGACAGGGCCTGCTCTTT.

This rearrangement joins TRBV6-1 to TRBJ1-6; the D gene is possibly TRBD1 (5 bases). Trimming stripped 2 bases from V and 8 bases from J, with 13 bases between. The length of the CDR3 is 15 residues. The germline CDR1 and CDR2 sequences are MNHNS and SASEGT. The CDR3 DNA sequence: TGTGCCAGCAGTGAATCCCGGGGGACTTATTCACCCCTCCACTTT. Its translation is CASSESRGTYSPLHF.